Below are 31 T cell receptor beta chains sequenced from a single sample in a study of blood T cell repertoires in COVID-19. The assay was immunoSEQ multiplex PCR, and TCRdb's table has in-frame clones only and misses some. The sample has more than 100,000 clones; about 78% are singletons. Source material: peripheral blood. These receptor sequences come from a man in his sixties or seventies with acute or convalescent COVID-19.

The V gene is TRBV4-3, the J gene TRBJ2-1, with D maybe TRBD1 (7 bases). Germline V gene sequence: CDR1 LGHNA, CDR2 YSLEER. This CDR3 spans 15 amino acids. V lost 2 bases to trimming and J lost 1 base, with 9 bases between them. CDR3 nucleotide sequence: TGCGCCAGCAGCCAACCAGGGGGGTCCTACAATGAGCAGTTCTTC. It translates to CASSQPGGSYNEQFF.

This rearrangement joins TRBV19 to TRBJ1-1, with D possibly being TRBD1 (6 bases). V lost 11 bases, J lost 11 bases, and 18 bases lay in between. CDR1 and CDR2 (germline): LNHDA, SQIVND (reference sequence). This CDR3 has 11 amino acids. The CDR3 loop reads CASFGGPLAFF. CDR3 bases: TGTGCCTCCTTCGGGGGGCCGTTGGCTTTCTTT.

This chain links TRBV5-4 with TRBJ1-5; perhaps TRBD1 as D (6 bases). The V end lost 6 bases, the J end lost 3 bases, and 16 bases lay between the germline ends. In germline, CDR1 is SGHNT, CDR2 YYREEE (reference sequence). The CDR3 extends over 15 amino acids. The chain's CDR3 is CASTPRTADNQPQHF. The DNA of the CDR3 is TGTGCCAGCACTCCAAGGACAGCCGACAATCAGCCCCAGCATTTT.

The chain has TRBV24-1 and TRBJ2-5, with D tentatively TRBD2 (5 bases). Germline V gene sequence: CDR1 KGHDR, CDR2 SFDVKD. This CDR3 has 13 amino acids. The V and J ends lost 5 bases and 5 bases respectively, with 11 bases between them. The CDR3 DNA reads TGTGCCACCAGTGGTGCGGGTAAGGAGACCCAGTACTTC. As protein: CATSGAGKETQYF.

The DNA of the CDR3 is TGTGCCAGCAGTTATCCCGGGACATACGAGCAGTACTTC. Translating it yields CASSYPGTYEQYF. The V call is TRBV6-5, the J call TRBJ2-7, with TRBD1 as a possible D gene (6 bases). From germline, CDR1 is MNHEY and CDR2 SVGAGI. CDR3 length equals 13 residues. Trimming pared 3 bases from V and 4 bases from J, leaving 10 bases between.

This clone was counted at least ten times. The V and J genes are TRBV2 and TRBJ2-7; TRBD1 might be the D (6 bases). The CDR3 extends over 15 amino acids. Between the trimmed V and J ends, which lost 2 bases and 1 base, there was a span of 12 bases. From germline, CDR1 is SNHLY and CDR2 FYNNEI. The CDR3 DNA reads TGTGCCAGCAGTGAAAGGACAGTAGTTTCCTACGAGCAGTACTTC. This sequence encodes CASSERTVVSYEQYF.

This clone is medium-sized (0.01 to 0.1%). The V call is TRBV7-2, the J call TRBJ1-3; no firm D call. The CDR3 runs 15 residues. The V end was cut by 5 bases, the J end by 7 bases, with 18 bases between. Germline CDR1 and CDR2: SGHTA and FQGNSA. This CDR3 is CASSHSGGLGNTIYF. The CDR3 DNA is TGTGCCAGCAGCCACTCTGGCGGGTTGGGGAACACCATATATTTT. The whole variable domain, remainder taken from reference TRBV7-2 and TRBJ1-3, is GAGVSQSPSNKVTEKGKDVELRCDPISGHTALYWYRQSLGQGLEFLIYFQGNSAPDKSGLPSDRFSAERTGGSVSTLTIQRTQQEDSAVYLCASSHSGGLGNTIYFGEGSWLTVV.

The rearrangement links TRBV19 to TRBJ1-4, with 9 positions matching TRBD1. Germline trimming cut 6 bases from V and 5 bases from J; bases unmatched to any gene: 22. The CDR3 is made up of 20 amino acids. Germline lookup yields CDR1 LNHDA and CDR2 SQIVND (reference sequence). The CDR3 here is CASRNRPPVPGQGPNEKLFF. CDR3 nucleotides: TGTGCCAGTAGAAATCGCCCCCCGGTCCCGGGACAGGGACCGAATGAAAAACTGTTTTTT.

The CDR3 protein is CASILGQASGVAFF. The CDR3 nucleotides read TGTGCCAGCATCCTAGGGCAGGCCAGTGGTGTAGCTTTCTTT. V and J are TRBV13 and TRBJ1-1; D gene uncertain. V was clipped by 7 bases and J by 10 bases, with 22 bases between them. Germline V CDR1 and CDR2: PRHDT, FYEKMQ (reference sequence). The length of the CDR3 is 14 residues.

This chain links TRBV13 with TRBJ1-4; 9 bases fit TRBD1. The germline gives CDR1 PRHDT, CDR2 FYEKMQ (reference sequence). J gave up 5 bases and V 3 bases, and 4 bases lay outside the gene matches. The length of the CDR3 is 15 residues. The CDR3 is CASSLGQGQNEKLFF. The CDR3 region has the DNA TGTGCCAGCAGCTTGGGACAGGGACAAAATGAAAAACTGTTTTTT.

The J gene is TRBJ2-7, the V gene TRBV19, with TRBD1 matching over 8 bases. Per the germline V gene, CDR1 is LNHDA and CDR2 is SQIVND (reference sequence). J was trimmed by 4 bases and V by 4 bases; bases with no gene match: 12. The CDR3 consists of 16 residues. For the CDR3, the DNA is TGTGCCAGTAGTAAGGGTCCGGGACAGGAAGTATACGAGCAGTACTTC. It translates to CASSKGPGQEVYEQYF.

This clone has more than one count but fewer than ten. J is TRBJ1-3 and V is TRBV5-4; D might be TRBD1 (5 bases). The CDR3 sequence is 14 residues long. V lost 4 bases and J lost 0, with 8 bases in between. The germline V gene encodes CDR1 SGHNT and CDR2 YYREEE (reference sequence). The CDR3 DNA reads TGTGCCAGCAGCGGGGACTACTCTGGAAACACCATATATTTT. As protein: CASSGDYSGNTIYF.

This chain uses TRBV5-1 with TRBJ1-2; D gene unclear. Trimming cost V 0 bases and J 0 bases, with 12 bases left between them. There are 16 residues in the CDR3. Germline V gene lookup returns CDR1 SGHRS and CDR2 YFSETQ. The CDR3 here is CASSLAGGAANYGYTF. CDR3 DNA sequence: TGCGCCAGCAGCTTGGCCGGTGGAGCCGCTAACTATGGCTACACCTTC. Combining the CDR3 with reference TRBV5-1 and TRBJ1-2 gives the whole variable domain KAGVTQTPRYLIKTRGQQVTLSCSPISGHRSVSWYQQTPGQGLQFLFEYFSETQRNKGNFPGRFSGRQFSNSRSEMNVSTLELGDSALYLCASSLAGGAANYGYTFGSGTRLTVV.

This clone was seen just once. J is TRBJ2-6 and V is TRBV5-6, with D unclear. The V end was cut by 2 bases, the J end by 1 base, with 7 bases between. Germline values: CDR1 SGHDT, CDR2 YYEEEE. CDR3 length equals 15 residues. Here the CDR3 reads CASSFDSSGANVLTF. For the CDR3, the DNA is TGTGCCAGCAGCTTTGACTCATCTGGGGCCAACGTCCTGACTTTC.

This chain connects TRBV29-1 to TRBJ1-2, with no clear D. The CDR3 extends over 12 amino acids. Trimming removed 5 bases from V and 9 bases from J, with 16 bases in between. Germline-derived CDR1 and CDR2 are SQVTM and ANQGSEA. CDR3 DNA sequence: TGCAGCGTTACTCCGGGTCCGGCGCGCTACACCTTC. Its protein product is CSVTPGPARYTF. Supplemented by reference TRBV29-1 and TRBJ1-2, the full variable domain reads SAVISQKPSRDICQRGTSLTIQCQVDSQVTMMFWYRQQPGQSLTLIATANQGSEATYESGFVIDKFPISRPNLTFSTLTVSNMSPEDSSIYLCSVTPGPARYTFGSGTRLTVV.

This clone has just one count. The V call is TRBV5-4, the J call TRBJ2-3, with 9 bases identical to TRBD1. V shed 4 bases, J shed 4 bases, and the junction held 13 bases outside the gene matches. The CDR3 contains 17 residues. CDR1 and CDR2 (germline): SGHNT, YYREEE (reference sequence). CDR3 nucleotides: TGTGCCAGCAGCCCTCCACCGAGGACAGGGGTTGCAGATACGCAGTATTTT. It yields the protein CASSPPPRTGVADTQYF.

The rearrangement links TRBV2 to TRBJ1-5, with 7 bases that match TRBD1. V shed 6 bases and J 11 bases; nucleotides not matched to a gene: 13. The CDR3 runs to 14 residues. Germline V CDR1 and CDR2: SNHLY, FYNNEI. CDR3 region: CASRRDSPMGSQHF. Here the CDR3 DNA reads TGTGCCAGCAGAAGGGACAGTCCCATGGGGTCCCAGCATTTT.

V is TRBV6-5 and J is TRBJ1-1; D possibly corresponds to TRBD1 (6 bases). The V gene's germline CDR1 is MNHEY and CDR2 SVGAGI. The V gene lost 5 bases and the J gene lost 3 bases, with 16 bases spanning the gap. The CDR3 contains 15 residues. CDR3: CASSSPRGWDTEAFF. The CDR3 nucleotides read TGTGCCAGCAGTAGCCCCAGGGGTTGGGACACTGAAGCTTTCTTT.

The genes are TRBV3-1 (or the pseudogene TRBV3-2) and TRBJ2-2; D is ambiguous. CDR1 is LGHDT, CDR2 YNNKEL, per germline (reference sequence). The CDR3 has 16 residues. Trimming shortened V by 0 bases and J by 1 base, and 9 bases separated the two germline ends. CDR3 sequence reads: CASSQDFYLNTGELFF. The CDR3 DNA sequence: TGTGCCAGCAGCCAAGATTTTTATCTGAACACCGGGGAGCTGTTTTTT.

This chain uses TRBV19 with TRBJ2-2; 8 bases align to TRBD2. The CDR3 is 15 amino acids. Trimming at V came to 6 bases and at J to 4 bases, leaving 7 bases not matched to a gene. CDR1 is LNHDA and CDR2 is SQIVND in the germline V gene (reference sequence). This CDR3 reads CASSRTSGFTGELFF. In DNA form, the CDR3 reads TGTGCCAGTAGCCGTACTAGCGGTTTCACCGGGGAGCTGTTTTTT. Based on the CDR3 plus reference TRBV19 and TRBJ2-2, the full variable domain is DGGITQSPKYLFRKEGQNVTLSCEQNLNHDAMYWYRQDPGQGLRLIYYSQIVNDFQKGDIAEGYSVSREKKESFPLTVTSAQKNPTAFYLCASSRTSGFTGELFFGEGSRLTVL.

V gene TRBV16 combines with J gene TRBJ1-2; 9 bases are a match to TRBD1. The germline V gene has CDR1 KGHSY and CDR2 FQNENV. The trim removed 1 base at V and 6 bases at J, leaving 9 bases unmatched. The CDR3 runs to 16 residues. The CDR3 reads CASSQFRRDRANGYTF. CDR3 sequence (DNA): TGTGCCAGCAGCCAATTTAGGAGGGACAGGGCGAATGGCTACACCTTC. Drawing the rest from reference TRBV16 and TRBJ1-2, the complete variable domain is GEEVAQTPKHLVRGEGQKAKLYCAPIKGHSYVFWYQQVLKNEFKFLISFQNENVFDETGMPKERFSAKCLPNSPCSLEIQATKLEDSAVYFCASSQFRRDRANGYTFGSGTRLTVV.

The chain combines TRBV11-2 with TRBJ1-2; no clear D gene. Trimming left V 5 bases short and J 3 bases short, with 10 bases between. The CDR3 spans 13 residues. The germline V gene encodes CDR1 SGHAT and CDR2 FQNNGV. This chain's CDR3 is CASSNSRYYGYTF. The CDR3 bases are TGTGCCAGCAGCAATAGCAGATACTATGGCTACACCTTC.

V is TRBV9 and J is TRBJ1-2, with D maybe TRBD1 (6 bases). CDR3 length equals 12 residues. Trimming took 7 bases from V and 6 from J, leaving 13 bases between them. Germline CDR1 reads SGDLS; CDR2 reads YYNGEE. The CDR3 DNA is TGTGCCAGCCGAGGGGGGGTAGATGGCTACACCTTC. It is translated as CASRGGVDGYTF.

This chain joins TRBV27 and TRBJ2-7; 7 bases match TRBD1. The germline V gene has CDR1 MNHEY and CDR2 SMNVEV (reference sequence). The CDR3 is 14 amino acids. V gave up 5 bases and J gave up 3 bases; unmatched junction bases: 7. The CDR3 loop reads CASSRTGHFYEQYF. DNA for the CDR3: TGTGCCAGCAGTCGGACAGGACATTTCTACGAGCAGTACTTC.

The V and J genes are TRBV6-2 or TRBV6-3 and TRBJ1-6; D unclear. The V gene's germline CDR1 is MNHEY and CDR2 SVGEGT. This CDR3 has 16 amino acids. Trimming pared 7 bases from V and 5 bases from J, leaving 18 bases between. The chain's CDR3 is CASIPWTVPNNSPLHF. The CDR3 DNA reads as TGTGCCAGCATCCCGTGGACTGTCCCTAATAATTCACCCCTCCACTTT.

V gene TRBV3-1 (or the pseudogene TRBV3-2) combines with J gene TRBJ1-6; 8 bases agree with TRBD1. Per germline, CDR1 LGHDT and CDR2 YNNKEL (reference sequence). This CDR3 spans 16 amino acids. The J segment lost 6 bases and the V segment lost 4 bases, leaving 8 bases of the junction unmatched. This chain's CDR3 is CASSRAGGSGNSPLHF. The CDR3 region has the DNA TGTGCCAGCAGCCGGGCAGGGGGCTCTGGTAATTCACCCCTCCACTTT.

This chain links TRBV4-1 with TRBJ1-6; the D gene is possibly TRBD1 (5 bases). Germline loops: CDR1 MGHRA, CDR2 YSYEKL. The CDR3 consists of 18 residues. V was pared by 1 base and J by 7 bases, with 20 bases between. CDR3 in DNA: TGCGCCAGCAGCCAAGTTGGGACCCGGAGGGCACGGAATTCACCCCTCCACTTT. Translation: CASSQVGTRRARNSPLHF.

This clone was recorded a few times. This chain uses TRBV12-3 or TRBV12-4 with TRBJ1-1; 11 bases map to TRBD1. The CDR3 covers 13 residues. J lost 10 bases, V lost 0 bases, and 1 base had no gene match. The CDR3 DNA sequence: TGTGCCAGCAGTTTAGCGGACAGGGGGCTAGCTTTCTTT. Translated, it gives CASSLADRGLAFF.

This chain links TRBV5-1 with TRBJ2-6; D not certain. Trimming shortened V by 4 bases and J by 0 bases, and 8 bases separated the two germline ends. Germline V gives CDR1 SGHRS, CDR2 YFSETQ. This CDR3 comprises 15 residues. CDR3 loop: CASSPLFSGANVLTF. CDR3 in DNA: TGCGCCAGCAGCCCTTTATTCTCTGGGGCCAACGTCCTGACTTTC.

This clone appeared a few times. The CDR3 DNA reads TGTGCCAGTAGTATAGATCGGGGTCAGCCCCAGCATTTT. It specifies CASSIDRGQPQHF. V and J are TRBV19 and TRBJ1-5; D gene unclear. This CDR3 spans 13 amino acids. V shed 0 bases and J shed 6 bases, with 6 bases lying between them. Germline CDR1 LNHDA, CDR2 SQIVND (reference sequence).

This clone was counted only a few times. CDR3 in amino acids: CASSQEGRGSDGYTF. The CDR3 bases are TGTGCCAGCAGCCAGGAAGGGCGGGGGAGTGATGGCTACACCTTC. The chain combines TRBV4-2 with TRBJ1-2, with D perhaps matching TRBD1 (5 bases). Germline V gene data show CDR1 as LGHNA and CDR2 as YNFKEQ. The V end lost 3 bases, the J end lost 6 bases, and 17 bases lay between the germline ends. The CDR3 runs 15 residues.